One sample yielded the 3 T cell receptor beta chains listed below, sequenced in a study of blood T cell repertoires in COVID-19 (dated by TCRdb to about 2020). The library was made by the immunoSEQ multiplex PCR assay. The table was pulled from immuneACCESS by TCRdb, which kept in-frame rearrangements only. Such tables lose some clones; where checked, under half of the loss comes from unresolved V genes, and the rest has no known cause. Recorded for this sample are about 97,000 clones; around 85% of them occurred a single time. Of the sample, approximately 2% is held by the ten largest clones. Input material: peripheral blood. The receptors originated from a woman in her 70s with active or convalescent COVID-19.

The rearrangement joins TRBV5-1 to TRBJ1-2; D might be TRBD1 (6 bases). Germline CDR1 is SGHRS and CDR2 is YFSETQ. Between the trimmed V and J ends, which lost 2 bases and 1 base, there was a span of 18 bases. This CDR3 has 17 residues. DNA for the CDR3: TGCGCCAGCAGCTTCGGTGCGGGGGGCAGGGGTAACTATGGCTACACCTTC. This translates into CASSFGAGGRGNYGYTF.

The chain employs TRBV20-1 and TRBJ2-7, with 7 bases fitting TRBD2. From germline, CDR1 is DFQATT and CDR2 SNEGSKA (reference sequence). The CDR3 has 11 residues. Here the CDR3 reads CSARTSYEQYF. The CDR3, as DNA: TGCAGCGCCCGGACTAGCTACGAGCAGTACTTC.

This clone appeared a single time. The chain recombines TRBV15 with TRBJ2-2; 8 bases are a match to TRBD1. The CDR3 is made up of 16 amino acids. Trimming at V came to 2 bases and at J to 4 bases, leaving 6 bases not matched to a gene. The germline CDR1 and CDR2 sequences are LNHNV and YYDKDF (reference sequence). CDR3 protein: CATSRKGQDITGELFF. The CDR3 nucleotides are TGTGCCACCAGCAGAAAGGGACAGGACATCACCGGGGAGCTGTTTTTT.